The 28 T cell receptor beta chains reported below all come from one sample, sequenced in a study of CD8+CD57+ T cells in acquired aplastic anemia. Genomic DNA, serving as template, underwent TCR beta VDJ and CDR3 profiling. TCRdb reprocessed the reads with MiXCR, giving one entry per CDR3 protein. The sample shows some 280,000 distinct CDR3 sequences, roughly three fifths of them seen only once. Source material: sorted CD4+, CD8+, or CD8+CD57+ T cells (not recorded which) from PBMCs. The receptors derive from a human donor with severe aplastic anemia or a healthy control (not recorded which).

This clonotype was picked up many times. This rearrangement joins TRBV12-3 or TRBV12-4 to TRBJ1-2; weak D call: TRBD1 (5 bases). The CDR3 spans 14 residues. V was clipped by 1 base and J by 2 bases, with 8 bases between them. CDR3 sequence (DNA): TGTGCCAGCAGTTTAGGGACATCCAACTATGGCTACACCTTC. Amino acids: CASSLGTSNYGYTF.

CDR3 nucleotide sequence: TGTGCCAGCAGCATCTCTACCAATGAGCAGTTCTTC. Its protein product is CASSISTNEQFF. The chain recombines TRBV7-9 with TRBJ2-1; D uncertain. V shed 5 bases and J shed 6 bases, with 8 bases lying between them. The CDR3 consists of 12 residues. Per the germline V gene, CDR1 is SEHNR and CDR2 is FQNEAQ (reference sequence).

In its sample, this clonotype was seen once. CDR3: CASGLGGGGGQPQHF. CDR3 DNA sequence: TGTGCCAGCGGCTTGGGGGGGGGCGGGGGGCAGCCCCAGCATTTT. The chain joins TRBV2 to TRBJ1-5; a possible D gene is TRBD1 (6 bases). The CDR3 length is 15 residues. The germline V and J ends were trimmed by 8 bases and 7 bases, with 21 bases remaining between them. Germline CDR1 reads SNHLY; CDR2 reads FYNNEI.

This chain's CDR3 is CASSLARKQDNQPQYF. CDR3 coding DNA: TGTGCCAGCAGTTTAGCGAGGAAACAGGACAATCAGCCCCAGTACTTC. This chain joins TRBV12-3 or TRBV12-4 and TRBJ2-5; TRBD1 is a possible D gene (5 bases). V dropped 0 bases and J dropped 9 bases, with 20 bases sitting between them. The CDR3 is 16 residues long.

The V call is TRBV7-9, the J call TRBJ2-1; D is perhaps TRBD1 or TRBD2 (6 bases each). The CDR3 length is 17 residues. V lost 6 bases to trimming and J lost 2 bases, with 20 bases between them. Germline CDR1 reads SEHNR; CDR2 reads FQNEAQ (reference sequence). In DNA form, the CDR3 reads TGTGCCAGCAGTCCTTTTGAGGGGGGACTCCCCTACAATGAGCAGTTCTTC. This gives the protein CASSPFEGGLPYNEQFF.

The chain recombines TRBV2 with TRBJ2-7; perhaps TRBD1 as D (7 bases). V was pared by 2 bases and J by 0 bases, with 11 bases between. There are 15 residues in the CDR3. The germline V gene has CDR1 SNHLY and CDR2 FYNNEI. CDR3: CASSEQGGFSYEQYF. For the CDR3, the DNA is TGTGCCAGCAGTGAACAGGGGGGTTTCTCCTACGAGCAGTACTTC.

The J gene is TRBJ1-2, the V gene TRBV10-3; D gene uncertain. Trimming cost V 2 bases and J 6 bases, with 10 bases left between them. Per germline, CDR1 ENHRY and CDR2 SYGVKD. The length of the CDR3 is 13 residues. The chain's CDR3 is CAISEPRDHGYTF. The CDR3 region has the DNA TGTGCCATCAGTGAGCCGCGTGACCATGGCTACACCTTC.

The chain carries TRBV20-1 and TRBJ2-3; D is uncertain. The germline V gene encodes CDR1 DFQATT and CDR2 SNEGSKA (reference sequence). V lost 2 bases and J lost 0, with 9 bases in between. This CDR3 contains 14 residues. In DNA form, the CDR3 reads TGCAGTGCTAGAAGAAGGGATAGCACAGATACGCAGTATTTT. It yields the protein CSARRRDSTDTQYF.

This clonotype was counted many times. The chain combines TRBV12-3 or TRBV12-4 with TRBJ1-1, with D tentatively TRBD1 (5 bases). Trimming pared 3 bases from V and 4 bases from J, leaving 15 bases between. This CDR3 region has 15 residues. CDR3 nucleotides: TGTGCCAGCAGTTTTCGTCCTGTTGGGGGCACTGAAGCTTTCTTT. It is translated as CASSFRPVGGTEAFF.

Worth noting for this clonotype: This may stem from a read error, because a much larger clone lies one nucleotide away. The chain is built from TRBV6-1 and TRBJ2-1; D not resolved. CDR1 and CDR2 from the germline V gene are MNHNS and SASEGT. CDR3 length: 15 amino acids. CDR3 DNA: TGTGCCAACAGTTACCCTCTCTACTTGGCCAATGAGCAGTTCTTC. It is translated as CANSYPLYLANEQFF.

The gene calls are TRBV7-9 and TRBJ2-1, with D possibly TRBD2 on 5 matching bases. CDR1 is SEHNR, CDR2 FQNEAQ, per germline (reference sequence). The CDR3 contains 17 residues. With 3 bases removed from V and 2 bases from J, the gap between germline ends came to 17 bases. CDR3 region: CASSFGPTSPAYNEQFF. CDR3 bases: TGTGCCAGCAGCTTCGGCCCCACTAGTCCGGCCTACAATGAGCAGTTCTTC.

This clonotype was observed a handful of times. The CDR3, as DNA: TGTGCCAGCAGCTTAGTGGCGGGAGGCCGCTACGAGCAGTACTTC. Translation gives CASSLVAGGRYEQYF. This rearrangement joins TRBV11-2 to TRBJ2-7; 8 bases agree with TRBD2. Germline V gene data show CDR1 as SGHAT and CDR2 as FQNNGV. The length of the CDR3 is 15 residues. V dropped 1 base and J dropped 3; count of bases not matched to a gene: 5.

In this sample, this clonotype turned up once. The J gene is TRBJ1-1, the V gene TRBV5-4; perhaps TRBD1 as D (5 bases). V gave up 4 bases and J gave up 1 base, with 11 bases separating them. CDR1 is SGHNT, CDR2 YYREEE, per germline (reference sequence). The CDR3 extends over 14 amino acids. In DNA form, the CDR3 reads TGTGCCAGCAGCCCGGGGACTGAGAACACTGAAGCTTTCTTT. Translated, it gives CASSPGTENTEAFF.

The rearrangement uses TRBV20-1 and TRBJ2-3; TRBD2 matches 13 bases. Germline trimming cut 5 bases from V and 8 bases from J; bases unmatched to any gene: 10. CDR3 length: 15 amino acids. Looked up from germline, CDR1 is DFQATT and CDR2 is SNEGSKA (reference sequence). CDR3 sequence reads: CSAGGLAGTSSTQYF. CDR3 bases: TGCAGTGCTGGGGGACTAGCGGGGACCTCAAGTACGCAGTATTTT.

There are many counts of this clonotype. The chain has TRBV6-2 or TRBV6-3 and TRBJ2-1; TRBD1 might be the D (6 bases). The V and J ends lost 6 bases and 9 bases respectively, with 21 bases between them. This CDR3 is built from 15 residues. Germline CDR1 MNHEY, CDR2 SVGEGT. CDR3 amino acids: CASSHWAGEIVEQFF. The CDR3 DNA is TGTGCCAGCAGCCACTGGGCAGGGGAGATAGTTGAGCAGTTCTTC.

This clonotype has at least ten counts. The CDR3 sequence: CASSLRGRLAGTIGSSTDTQYF. The CDR3 nucleotides are TGTGCCAGCAGCTTAAGGGGTCGACTAGCGGGGACGATCGGATCTAGCACAGATACGCAGTATTTT. The rearrangement links TRBV7-3 to TRBJ2-3, with TRBD2 identical over 11 bases. Per germline, CDR1 SGHTA and CDR2 FQGTGA. With 1 base clipped from V and 0 bases from J, the junction kept 18 bases outside the gene matches. This CDR3 is built from 22 residues.

Only a few counts were recorded for this clonotype. This chain joins TRBV20-1 and TRBJ1-6; D is uncertain. The CDR3 extends over 16 amino acids. Germline V lookup: CDR1 DFQATT, CDR2 SNEGSKA (reference sequence). Trimming removed 0 bases at V and 0 bases at J, with 9 bases between. The CDR3: CSARDGLSSYNSPLHF. The CDR3 bases are TGCAGTGCTAGAGATGGGTTAAGCTCCTATAATTCACCCCTCCACTTT.

The chain combines TRBV6-5 with TRBJ2-3; D is possibly TRBD2 (7 bases). The CDR3 spans 14 residues. From germline, CDR1 is MNHEY and CDR2 SVGAGI. V lost 10 bases and J lost 6, with 20 bases in between. CDR3 bases: TGTGCCACCCGAACGCTCACGGGGGGCGATACGCAGTATTTT. Translated, it gives CATRTLTGGDTQYF.

This clonotype has a count of ten or more. The chain links TRBV2 to TRBJ2-5, with 7 bases aligning to TRBD1. V trimming: 4 bases; J trimming: 7 bases; junction bases outside the gene matches: 6. CDR3 size: 13 residues. CDR1 and CDR2 from the germline V gene are SNHLY and FYNNEI. This chain's CDR3 is CASSGDRVGTQYF. The CDR3 coding sequence is TGTGCCAGCAGTGGCGACAGGGTCGGGACCCAGTACTTC. Looking up the rest from reference TRBV2 and TRBJ2-5 gives the full variable domain: EPEVTQTPSHQVTQMGQEVILRCVPISNHLYFYWYRQILGQKVEFLVSFYNNEISEKSEIFDDQFSVERPDGSNFTLKIRSTKLEDSAMYFCASSGDRVGTQYFGPGTRLLVL.

This clonotype has a single count. The V and J genes are TRBV29-1 and TRBJ1-5; no clear D. V was trimmed by 8 bases and J by 2 bases, leaving 13 bases between them. The CDR3 sequence is 13 residues long. The germline CDR1 and CDR2 sequences are SQVTM and ANQGSEA. The CDR3 spells CSLVGGGNQPQHF. In DNA form, the CDR3 reads TGCAGCTTGGTGGGTGGTGGCAATCAGCCCCAGCATTTT. The variable domain in full, with the rest retrieved from reference TRBV29-1 and TRBJ1-5, is SAVISQKPSRDICQRGTSLTIQCQVDSQVTMMFWYRQQPGQSLTLIATANQGSEATYESGFVIDKFPISRPNLTFSTLTVSNMSPEDSSIYLCSLVGGGNQPQHFGDGTRLSIL.

This clonotype was picked up many times. The chain links TRBV20-1 to TRBJ1-3; 7 bases line up with TRBD1. V trimming: 5 bases; J trimming: 0 bases; junction bases outside the gene matches: 10. The CDR3 contains 16 residues. In germline, CDR1 is DFQATT, CDR2 SNEGSKA (reference sequence). Here the CDR3 reads CSAASWDRNSGNTIYF. The CDR3 DNA reads as TGCAGTGCTGCGTCCTGGGACAGAAACTCTGGAAACACCATATATTTT.

The genes are TRBV5-7 and TRBJ1-2; no firm D call. TRBV5-7 is an open reading frame whose function is uncertain. The CDR3 has 14 residues. The V end lost 3 bases, the J end lost 2 bases, and 11 bases lay between the germline ends. As DNA, the CDR3 is TGTGCCAGCAGCTCGGAAACAATAAACTATGGCTACACCTTC. Amino acids: CASSSETINYGYTF.

This clonotype was counted a few times. The rearrangement links TRBV20-1 to TRBJ1-2; 7 bases are shared with TRBD1. Germline V gene sequence: CDR1 DFQATT, CDR2 SNEGSKA (reference sequence). This CDR3 is 13 amino acids long. With V trimmed by 2 bases and J by 4 bases, 4 bases remained unmatched. The CDR3 DNA reads as TGCAGTGCTAGAACAGGGGTGGGCTATGGCTACACCTTC. It translates to CSARTGVGYGYTF.

This clonotype was seen ten or more times. This rearrangement joins TRBV7-2 to TRBJ2-3; 11 positions match TRBD2. The CDR3 runs to 17 residues. With V trimmed by 1 base and J by 4 bases, 7 bases remained unmatched. Germline CDR1 is SGHTA and CDR2 is FQGNSA. The CDR3: CASSLGLAGGGADTQYF. The CDR3 DNA follows: TGTGCCAGCAGCTTAGGTCTAGCGGGGGGAGGGGCAGATACGCAGTATTTT. The full variable domain, completed using reference TRBV7-2 and TRBJ2-3, is GAGVSQSPSNKVTEKGKDVELRCDPISGHTALYWYRQSLGQGLEFLIYFQGNSAPDKSGLPSDRFSAERTGGSVSTLTIQRTQQEDSAVYLCASSLGLAGGGADTQYFGPGTRLTVL.

The chain links TRBV7-9 to TRBJ2-7; 7 bases align to TRBD2. With V trimmed by 5 bases and J by 7 bases, 8 bases remained unmatched. This CDR3 region has 13 residues. Looked up from germline, CDR1 is SEHNR and CDR2 is FQNEAQ (reference sequence). This CDR3 reads CASSRGEGREQYF. The CDR3 bases are TGTGCCAGCAGCAGAGGGGAGGGGCGAGAGCAGTACTTC.

CDR3 loop: CASSWDGLKEAFF. The DNA for the CDR3 is TGTGCCAGCAGTTGGGACGGACTTAAGGAAGCTTTCTTT. The chain links TRBV11-2 to TRBJ1-1; tentative D call: TRBD1 (5 bases). Per germline, CDR1 SGHAT and CDR2 FQNNGV. Trimming removed 6 bases at V and 8 bases at J, with 16 bases between. The CDR3 totals 13 residues.

The rearrangement joins TRBV27 to TRBJ1-5; tentatively, D is TRBD1 (5 bases). Deletions cut 6 bases from V and 5 bases from J, with 29 bases between. This CDR3 contains 19 residues. Per germline, CDR1 MNHEY and CDR2 SMNVEV (reference sequence). The CDR3 protein is CASSPMFRRPKTEDQPQHF. DNA for the CDR3: TGTGCCAGCAGCCCGATGTTTAGGCGGCCCAAGACAGAGGATCAGCCCCAGCATTTT.

The V and J genes are TRBV7-3 and TRBJ2-3; 7 nucleotides line up with TRBD2. Germline V lookup: CDR1 SGHTA, CDR2 FQGTGA. The CDR3 totals 16 residues. The J segment lost 2 bases and the V segment lost 2 bases, leaving 7 bases of the junction unmatched. CDR3 nucleotide sequence: TGTGCCAGCAGCTTAGGGTCTAGCGGCTACACAGATACGCAGTATTTT. It yields the protein CASSLGSSGYTDTQYF.